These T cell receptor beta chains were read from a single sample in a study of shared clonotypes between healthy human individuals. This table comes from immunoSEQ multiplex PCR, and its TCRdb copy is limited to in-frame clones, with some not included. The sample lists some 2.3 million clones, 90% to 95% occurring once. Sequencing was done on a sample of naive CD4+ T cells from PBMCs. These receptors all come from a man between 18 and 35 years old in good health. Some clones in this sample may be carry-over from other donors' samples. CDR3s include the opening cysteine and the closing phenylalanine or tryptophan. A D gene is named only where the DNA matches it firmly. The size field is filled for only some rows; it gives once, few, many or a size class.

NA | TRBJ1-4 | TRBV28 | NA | CASSPPGGEEKLFF | TGTGCCAGCAGTCCCCCGGGGGGCGAAGAAAAACTGTTTTTT
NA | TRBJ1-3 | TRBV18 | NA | CASFTSGGSGNTIYF | TGTGCCAGCTTCACGTCGGGAGGCTCTGGAAACACCATATATTTT
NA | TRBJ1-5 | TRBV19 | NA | CASSMGGADQPQHF | TGTGCCAGTAGTATGGGGGGGGCGGATCAGCCCCAGCATTTT
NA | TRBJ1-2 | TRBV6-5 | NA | CASYNQGRFGYTF | TGTGCCAGTTATAACCAGGGTAGGTTTGGCTACACCTTC
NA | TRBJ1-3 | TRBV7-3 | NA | CASSLPAGNTIYF | TGTGCCAGCAGCCTACCTGCAGGAAACACCATATATTTT
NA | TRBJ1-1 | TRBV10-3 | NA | CAISESRSNTEAFF | TGTGCCATCAGTGAGTCGAGATCGAACACTGAAGCTTTCTTT
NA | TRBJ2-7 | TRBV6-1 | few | CASRATSPGQQYF | TGTGCCAGCAGAGCAACCTCTCCGGGACAGCAGTACTTC
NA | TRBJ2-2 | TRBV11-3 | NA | CASSLGRRGRGTGELFF | TGTGCCAGCAGCTTAGGACGTCGGGGGAGAGGCACCGGGGAGCTGTTTTTT
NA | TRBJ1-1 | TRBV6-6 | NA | CASSYTRTVNTEAFF | TGTGCCAGCAGTTACACCCGGACGGTGAACACTGAAGCTTTCTTT
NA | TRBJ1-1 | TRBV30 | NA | CAWSSDTEAFF | TGTGCCTGGAGCTCAGACACTGAAGCTTTCTTT
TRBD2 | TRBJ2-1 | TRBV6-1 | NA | CASSEDGGLADYNEQFF | TGTGCCAGCAGTGAAGATGGAGGACTAGCGGACTACAATGAGCAGTTCTTC
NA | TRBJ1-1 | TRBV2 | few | CASSETRTGEAFF | TGTGCCAGCAGTGAAACCCGGACGGGTGAAGCTTTCTTT
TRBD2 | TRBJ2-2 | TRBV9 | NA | CASSPRSSGALTGELFF | TGTGCCAGCAGCCCCCGGAGTAGCGGGGCACTCACCGGGGAGCTGTTTTTT
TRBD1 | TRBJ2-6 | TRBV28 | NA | CASSFSYPGQGIGGANVLTF | TGTGCCAGCAGTTTCTCCTACCCGGGACAGGGGATCGGTGGGGCCAACGTCCTGACTTTC
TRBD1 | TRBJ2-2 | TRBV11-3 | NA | CASSLGQGSAGELFF | TGTGCCAGCAGCTTAGGACAGGGGTCGGCCGGGGAGCTGTTTTTT